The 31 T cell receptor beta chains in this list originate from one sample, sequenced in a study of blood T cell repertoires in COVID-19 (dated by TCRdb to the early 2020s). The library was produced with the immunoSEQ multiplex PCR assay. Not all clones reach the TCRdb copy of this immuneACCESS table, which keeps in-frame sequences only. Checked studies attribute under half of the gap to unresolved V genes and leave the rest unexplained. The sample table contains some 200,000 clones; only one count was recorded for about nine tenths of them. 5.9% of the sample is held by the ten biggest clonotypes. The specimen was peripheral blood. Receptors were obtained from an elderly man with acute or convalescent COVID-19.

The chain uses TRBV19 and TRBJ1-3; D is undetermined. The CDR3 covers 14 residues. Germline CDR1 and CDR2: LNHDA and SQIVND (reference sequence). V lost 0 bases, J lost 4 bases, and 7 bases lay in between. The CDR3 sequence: CASSIDLSGNTIYF. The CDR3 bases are TGTGCCAGTAGTATAGATCTATCCGGAAACACCATATATTTT.

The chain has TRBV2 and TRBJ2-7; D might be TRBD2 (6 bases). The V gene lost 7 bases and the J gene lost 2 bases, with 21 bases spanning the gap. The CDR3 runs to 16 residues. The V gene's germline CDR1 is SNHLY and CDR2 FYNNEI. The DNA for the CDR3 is TGTGCCAGCACATCGCCCGCGGGAATCCTCCCCTACGAGCAGTACTTC. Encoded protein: CASTSPAGILPYEQYF.

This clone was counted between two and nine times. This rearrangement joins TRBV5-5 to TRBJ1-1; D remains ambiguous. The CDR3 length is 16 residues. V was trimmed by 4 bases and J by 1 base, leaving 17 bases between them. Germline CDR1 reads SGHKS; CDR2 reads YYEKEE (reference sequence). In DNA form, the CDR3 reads TGTGCCAGCAGCGATCAAACTTGGCGGGAGAACACTGAAGCTTTCTTT. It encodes CASSDQTWRENTEAFF.

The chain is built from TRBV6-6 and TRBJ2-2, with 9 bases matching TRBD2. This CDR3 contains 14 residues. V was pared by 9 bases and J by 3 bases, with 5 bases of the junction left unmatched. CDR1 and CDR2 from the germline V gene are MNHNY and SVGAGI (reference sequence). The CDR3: CASRLAEYTGELFF. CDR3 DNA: TGTGCCAGTAGACTAGCGGAATACACCGGGGAGCTGTTTTTT.

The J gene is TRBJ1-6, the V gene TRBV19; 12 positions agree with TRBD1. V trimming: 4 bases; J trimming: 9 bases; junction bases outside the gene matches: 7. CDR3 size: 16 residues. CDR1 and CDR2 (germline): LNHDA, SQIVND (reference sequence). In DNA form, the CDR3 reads TGTGCCAGTAGTACGGGGACAGGGGGCTTTCGTTCACCCCTCCACTTT. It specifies CASSTGTGGFRSPLHF.

CDR3 region: CSVWAGSEKLFF. CDR3 in DNA: TGCAGCGTTTGGGCAGGTAGTGAAAAACTGTTTTTT. The chain employs TRBV29-1 and TRBJ1-4; the D is unclear. This CDR3 comprises 12 residues. The V gene's germline CDR1 is SQVTM and CDR2 ANQGSEA. V lost 5 bases and J lost 7, with 11 bases in between.

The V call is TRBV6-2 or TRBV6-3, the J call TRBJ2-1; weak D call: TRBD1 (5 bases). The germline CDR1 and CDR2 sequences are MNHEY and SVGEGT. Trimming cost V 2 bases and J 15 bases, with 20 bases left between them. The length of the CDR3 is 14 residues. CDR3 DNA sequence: TGTGCCAGCAGTTACGATGGCAGGGTGGACGACTGGTTCTTC. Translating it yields CASSYDGRVDDWFF.

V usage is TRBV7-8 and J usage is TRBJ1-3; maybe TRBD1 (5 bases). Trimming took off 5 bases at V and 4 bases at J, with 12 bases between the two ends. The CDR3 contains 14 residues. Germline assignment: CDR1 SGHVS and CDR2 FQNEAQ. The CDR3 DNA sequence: TGTGCCAGCAGCCTCCTCTCAGGGGGAAACACCATATATTTT. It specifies CASSLLSGGNTIYF.

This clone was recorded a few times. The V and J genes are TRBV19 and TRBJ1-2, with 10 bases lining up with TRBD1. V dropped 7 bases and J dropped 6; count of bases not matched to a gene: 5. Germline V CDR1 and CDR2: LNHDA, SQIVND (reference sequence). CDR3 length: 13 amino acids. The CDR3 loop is CASTGTGVDGYTF. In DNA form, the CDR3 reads TGTGCCAGTACTGGGACAGGGGTTGATGGCTACACCTTC.

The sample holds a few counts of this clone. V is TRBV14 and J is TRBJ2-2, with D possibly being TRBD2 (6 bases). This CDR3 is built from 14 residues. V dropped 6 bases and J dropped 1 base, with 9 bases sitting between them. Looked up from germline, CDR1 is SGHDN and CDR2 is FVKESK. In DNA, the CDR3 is TGTGCCAGCAGGCGGGGTTTGAACACCGGGGAGCTGTTTTTT. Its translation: CASRRGLNTGELFF.

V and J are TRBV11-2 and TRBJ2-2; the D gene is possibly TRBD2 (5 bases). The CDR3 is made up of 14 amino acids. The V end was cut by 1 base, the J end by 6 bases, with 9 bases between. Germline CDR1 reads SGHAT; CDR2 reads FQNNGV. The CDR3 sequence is CASSLVRVAGELFF. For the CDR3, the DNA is TGTGCCAGCAGCTTAGTGAGGGTAGCCGGGGAGCTGTTTTTT.

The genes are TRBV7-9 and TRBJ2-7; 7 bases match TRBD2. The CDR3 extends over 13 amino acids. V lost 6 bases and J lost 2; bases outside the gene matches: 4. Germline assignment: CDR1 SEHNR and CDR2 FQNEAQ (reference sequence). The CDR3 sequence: CASRPGLAYEQYF. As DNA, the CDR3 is TGTGCCAGCAGACCAGGACTAGCCTACGAGCAGTACTTC.

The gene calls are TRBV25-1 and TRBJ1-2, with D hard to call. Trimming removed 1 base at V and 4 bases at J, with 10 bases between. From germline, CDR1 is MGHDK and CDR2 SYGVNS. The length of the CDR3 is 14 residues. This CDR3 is CASSESINSYGYTF. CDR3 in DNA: TGTGCCAGCAGTGAATCGATTAATAGCTATGGCTACACCTTC.

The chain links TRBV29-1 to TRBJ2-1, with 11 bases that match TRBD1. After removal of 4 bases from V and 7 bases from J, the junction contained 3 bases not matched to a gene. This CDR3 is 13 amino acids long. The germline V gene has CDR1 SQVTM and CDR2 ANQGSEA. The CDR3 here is CSVVGTGGNEQFF. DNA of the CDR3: TGCAGCGTTGTAGGGACAGGGGGTAATGAGCAGTTCTTC.

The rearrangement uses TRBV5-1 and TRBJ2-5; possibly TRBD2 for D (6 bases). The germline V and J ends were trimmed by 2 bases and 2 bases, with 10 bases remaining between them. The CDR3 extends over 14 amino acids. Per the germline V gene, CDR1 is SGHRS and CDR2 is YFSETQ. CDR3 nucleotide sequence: TGCGCCAGCAGCTTTAACCGGGGGCAAGAGACCCAGTACTTC. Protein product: CASSFNRGQETQYF.

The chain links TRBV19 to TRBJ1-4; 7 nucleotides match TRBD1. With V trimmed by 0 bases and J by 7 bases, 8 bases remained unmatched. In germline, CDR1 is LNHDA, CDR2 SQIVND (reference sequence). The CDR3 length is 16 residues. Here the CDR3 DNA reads TGTGCCAGTAGTATAGATTCGGCAGGGGGAGGTGAAAAACTGTTTTTT. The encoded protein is CASSIDSAGGGEKLFF.

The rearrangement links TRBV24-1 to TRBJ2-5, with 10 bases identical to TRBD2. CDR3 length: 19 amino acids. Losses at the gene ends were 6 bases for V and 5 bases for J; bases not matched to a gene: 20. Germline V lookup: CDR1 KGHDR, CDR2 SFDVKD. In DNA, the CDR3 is TGTGCCACCAGTCGGGGCCTTAGCGGGAGGATTTCTCGGGCGGAGACCCAGTACTTC. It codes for CATSRGLSGRISRAETQYF.

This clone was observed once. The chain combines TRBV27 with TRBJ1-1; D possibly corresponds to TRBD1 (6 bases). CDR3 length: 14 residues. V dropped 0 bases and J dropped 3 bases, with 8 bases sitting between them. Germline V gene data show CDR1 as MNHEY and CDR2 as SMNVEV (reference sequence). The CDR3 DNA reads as TGTGCCAGCAGTTTATCTACAGGGTACACTGAAGCTTTCTTT. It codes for CASSLSTGYTEAFF.

For the CDR3, the DNA is TGCGCCAGCAGCCCTCGACAGGGACTAGCGACCAAGAATGAGCAGTTCTTC. It is translated as CASSPRQGLATKNEQFF. This chain connects TRBV5-1 to TRBJ2-1; 10 bases are shared with TRBD2. Losses at the gene ends were 4 bases for V and 7 bases for J; bases not matched to a gene: 14. The length of the CDR3 is 17 residues. CDR1 is SGHRS, CDR2 YFSETQ, per germline.

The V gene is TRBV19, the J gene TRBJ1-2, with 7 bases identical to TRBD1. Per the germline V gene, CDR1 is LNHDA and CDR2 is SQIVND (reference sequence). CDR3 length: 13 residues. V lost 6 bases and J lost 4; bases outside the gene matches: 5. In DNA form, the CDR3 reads TGTGCCAGTAGCACGGGACAGCCCTATGGCTACACCTTC. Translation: CASSTGQPYGYTF.

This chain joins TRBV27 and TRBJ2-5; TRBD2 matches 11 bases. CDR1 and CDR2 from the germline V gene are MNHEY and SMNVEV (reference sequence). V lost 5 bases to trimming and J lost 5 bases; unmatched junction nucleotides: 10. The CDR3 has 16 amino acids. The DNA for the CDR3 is TGTGCCAGCAGTAGCCTAGGGACTAGCGGTGGGGAGACCCAGTACTTC. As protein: CASSSLGTSGGETQYF.

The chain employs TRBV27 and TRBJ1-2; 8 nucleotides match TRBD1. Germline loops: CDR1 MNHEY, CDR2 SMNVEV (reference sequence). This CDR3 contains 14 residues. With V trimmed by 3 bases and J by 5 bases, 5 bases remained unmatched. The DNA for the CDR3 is TGTGCCAGCAGTTTTTCAGGGGGCGCATATGGCTACACCTTC. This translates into CASSFSGGAYGYTF.

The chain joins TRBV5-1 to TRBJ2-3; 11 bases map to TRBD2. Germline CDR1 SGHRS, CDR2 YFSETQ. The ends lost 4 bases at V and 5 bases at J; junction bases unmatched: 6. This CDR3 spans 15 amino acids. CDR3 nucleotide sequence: TGCGCCAGCAGCGTAGCGGGAGGGATAGGAGATACGCAGTATTTT. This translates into CASSVAGGIGDTQYF. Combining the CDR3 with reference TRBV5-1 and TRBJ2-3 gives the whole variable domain KAGVTQTPRYLIKTRGQQVTLSCSPISGHRSVSWYQQTPGQGLQFLFEYFSETQRNKGNFPGRFSGRQFSNSRSEMNVSTLELGDSALYLCASSVAGGIGDTQYFGPGTRLTVL.

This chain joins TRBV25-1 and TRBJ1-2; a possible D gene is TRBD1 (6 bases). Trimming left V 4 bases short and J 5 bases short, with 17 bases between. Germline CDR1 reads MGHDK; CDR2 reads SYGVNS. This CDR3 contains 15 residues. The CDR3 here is CASSGGGGASYGYTF. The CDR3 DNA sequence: TGTGCCAGCAGTGGGGGAGGGGGAGCGAGTTATGGCTACACCTTC.

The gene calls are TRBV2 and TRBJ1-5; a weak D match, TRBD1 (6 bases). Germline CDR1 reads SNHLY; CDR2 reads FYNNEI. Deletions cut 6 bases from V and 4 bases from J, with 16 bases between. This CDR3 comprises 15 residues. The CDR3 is CASRDDRLGNQPQHF. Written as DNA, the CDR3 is TGTGCCAGCAGGGACGACAGGCTCGGGAATCAGCCCCAGCATTTT.

In DNA form, the CDR3 reads TGTGCCAGCAGGCGGGACAGGGTTTCACCCCTCCACTTT. This codes for CASRRDRVSPLHF. This chain joins TRBV6-5 and TRBJ1-6; 9 nucleotides line up with TRBD1. The germline CDR1 and CDR2 sequences are MNHEY and SVGAGI. J lost 9 bases, V lost 6 bases, and 3 bases had no gene match. CDR3 size: 13 residues.

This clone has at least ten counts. The CDR3 protein is CASSPDRQYEQYF. In DNA, the CDR3 is TGTGCCAGCTCACCGGACAGGCAATACGAGCAGTACTTC. The genes are TRBV18 and TRBJ2-7; TRBD1 matches at 7 bases. V lost 3 bases, J lost 4 bases, and 3 bases stayed unmatched. The CDR3 extends over 13 amino acids. Germline V CDR1 and CDR2: KGHSH, LQKENI. The entire variable domain, with the rest obtained from reference TRBV18 and TRBJ2-7, is as follows: NAGVMQNPRHLVRRRGQEARLRCSPMKGHSHVYWYRQLPEEGLKFMVYLQKENIIDESGMPKERFSAEFPKEGPSILRIQQVVRGDSAAYFCASSPDRQYEQYFGPGTRLTVT.

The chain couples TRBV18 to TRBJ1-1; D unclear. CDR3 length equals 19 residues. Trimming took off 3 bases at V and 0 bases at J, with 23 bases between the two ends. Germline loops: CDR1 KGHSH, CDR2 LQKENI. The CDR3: CASSPPRGPTGPLNTEAFF. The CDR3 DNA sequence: TGTGCCAGCTCACCGCCCCGCGGGCCAACCGGGCCCTTGAACACTGAAGCTTTCTTT.

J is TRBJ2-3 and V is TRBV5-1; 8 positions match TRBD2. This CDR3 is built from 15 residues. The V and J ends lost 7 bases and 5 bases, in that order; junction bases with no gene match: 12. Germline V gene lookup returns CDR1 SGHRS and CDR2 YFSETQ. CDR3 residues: CASAPSGSSVDTQYF. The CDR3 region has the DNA TGCGCCAGCGCCCCGAGCGGGAGTTCGGTAGATACGCAGTATTTT.

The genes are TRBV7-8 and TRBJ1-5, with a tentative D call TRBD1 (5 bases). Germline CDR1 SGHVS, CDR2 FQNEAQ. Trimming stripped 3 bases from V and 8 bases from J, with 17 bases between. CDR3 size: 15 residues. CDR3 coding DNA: TGTGCCAGCAGCTTGCACCGGGACTGGAGTAAGCCCCAGCATTTT. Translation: CASSLHRDWSKPQHF.

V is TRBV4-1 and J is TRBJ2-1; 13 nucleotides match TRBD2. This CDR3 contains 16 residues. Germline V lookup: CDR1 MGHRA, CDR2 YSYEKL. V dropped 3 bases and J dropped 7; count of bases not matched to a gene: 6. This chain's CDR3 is CASSQATSGRKNEQFF. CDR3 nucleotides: TGCGCCAGCAGCCAGGCGACTAGCGGGAGGAAGAATGAGCAGTTCTTC.